The T cell receptor (beta chain) under discussion was sequenced for a study of T cells in Graves' hyperthyroidism and ophthalmopathy. Amplification targeted TCR beta CDR3 regions from RNA transcripts. Using the HTBI primer set, a first-round RT-PCR was run on the TCR CDR3. TCRdb ran MiXCR on the multiplex PCR reads and lists one entry per CDR3 protein. This table has hundreds of thousands of distinct CDR3 sequences, approximately 23% appearing once. As concerns this clonotype: The antigen is not known.

Looked up from germline, CDR1 is SGHAT and CDR2 is FQNNGV. This CDR3 has 14 residues. Trimming removed 1 base at V and 6 bases at J, with 10 bases between. Study outcomes and limitations: Ophthalmopathy stood apart from stable hyperthyroidism in a 13 V-J model. Ophthalmopathy, as predicted by the model, came a median about six months after the prediction. Blood also carried most thyroid clonotypes expanded above 0.001.

Sequenced input: blood. The chain employs TRBV11-2 and TRBJ2-4, with D possibly being TRBD2 (5 bases). This receptor was identified in an older woman with Graves' ophthalmopathy. CDR3 sequence: CASSLGAGANIQYF. CDR3 sequence (DNA): TGTGCCAGCAGCTTAGGTGCGGGCGCAAACATTCAGTACTTC.